The 13 T cell receptor beta chains below were found in one sample sequenced in a study of T cells in localized non-small cell lung cancer. TCRdb's table, derived via immunoSEQ multiplex PCR, lists solely in-frame clones and lacks some. Of 100,000 or so clones in the sample, roughly 93% were seen once. This specimen consisted of PBMCs, obtained before any cancer treatment. Every receptor here comes from a woman aged 40 to 75 with stage II squamous cell lung carcinoma.

J is TRBJ1-3 and V is TRBV12-5; 7 bases fit TRBD1. The CDR3 has 17 amino acids. Germline lookup yields CDR1 LGHNT and CDR2 FRNRAP. The V segment lost 6 bases and the J segment 11 bases; nucleotides outside the gene matches: 22. CDR3 nucleotides: TGTGCTAGTGGCGGGGACTTACTAACAGGGGACTTGGGCGCCATATATTTT. This sequence encodes CASGGDLLTGDLGAIYF.

The rearrangement uses TRBV5-1 and TRBJ1-4, with D uncertain. Trimming shortened V by 3 bases and J by 0 bases, and 9 bases separated the two germline ends. The CDR3 runs to 15 residues. Germline V lookup: CDR1 SGHRS, CDR2 YFSETQ. CDR3 residues: CASSYGRATNEKLFF. The CDR3, as DNA: TGCGCCAGCAGCTACGGACGGGCAACTAATGAAAAACTGTTTTTT. Full variable domain (outside the CDR3, taken from reference TRBV5-1 and TRBJ1-4): KAGVTQTPRYLIKTRGQQVTLSCSPISGHRSVSWYQQTPGQGLQFLFEYFSETQRNKGNFPGRFSGRQFSNSRSEMNVSTLELGDSALYLCASSYGRATNEKLFFGSGTQLSVL.

V usage is TRBV9 and J usage is TRBJ2-1; D call uncertain. The V gene lost 0 bases and the J gene lost 10 bases, with 11 bases spanning the gap. The CDR3 consists of 13 residues. Germline V gives CDR1 SGDLS, CDR2 YYNGEE. CDR3 sequence: CASSVEWGKEQFF. CDR3 nucleotides: TGTGCCAGCAGCGTAGAGTGGGGAAAGGAGCAGTTCTTC.

V and J are TRBV19 and TRBJ1-2, with no clear D. The CDR3 length is 14 residues. Germline V gene data show CDR1 as LNHDA and CDR2 as SQIVND (reference sequence). Trimming cost V 7 bases and J 1 base, with 13 bases left between them. In DNA form, the CDR3 reads TGTGCCAGTACTGGACGGACCAGTAACTATGGCTACACCTTC. It specifies CASTGRTSNYGYTF.

The chain uses TRBV6-1 and TRBJ2-7; D gene uncertain. CDR1 MNHNS and CDR2 SASEGT come from the germline V gene. Trimming took off 4 bases at V and 0 bases at J, with 7 bases between the two ends. This CDR3 is 13 amino acids long. The CDR3 DNA is TGTGCCAGCAGTGCTGGCTACTCCTACGAGCAGTACTTC. It codes for CASSAGYSYEQYF.

The gene calls are TRBV7-9 and TRBJ2-5, with 7 positions matching TRBD2. J was trimmed by 0 bases and V by 2 bases; bases with no gene match: 3. Germline values: CDR1 SEHNR, CDR2 FQNEAQ (reference sequence). The CDR3 is 15 residues long. The CDR3 DNA follows: TGTGCCAGCAGCTTAACGGGACTACACCAAGAGACCCAGTACTTC. Protein sequence: CASSLTGLHQETQYF. The whole variable domain, filled in from reference TRBV7-9 and TRBJ2-5, reads DTGVSQNPRHKITKRGQNVTFRCDPISEHNRLYWYRQTLGQGPEFLTYFQNEAQLEKSRLLSDRFSAERPKGSFSTLEIQRTEQGDSAMYLCASSLTGLHQETQYFGPGTRLLVL.

The V and J genes are TRBV6-1 and TRBJ2-4; the match to TRBD2 covers 9 bases. Germline CDR1 and CDR2: MNHNS and SASEGT. After removal of 2 bases from V and 0 bases from J, the junction contained 11 bases not matched to a gene. The CDR3 runs to 19 residues. CDR3 sequence reads: CASSENGSGSVLAKNIQYF. For the CDR3, the DNA is TGTGCCAGCAGTGAAAACGGTAGCGGGAGCGTCCTAGCCAAAAACATTCAGTACTTC.

This clone has only a few counts. This chain links TRBV29-1 with TRBJ2-5; TRBD2 matches 7 bases. This CDR3 has 14 residues. With V trimmed by 4 bases and J by 1 base, 6 bases remained unmatched. Germline CDR1 SQVTM, CDR2 ANQGSEA. The CDR3 sequence is CSVAGRTSQETQYF. The CDR3, as DNA: TGCAGCGTTGCTGGACGGACTAGCCAAGAGACCCAGTACTTC.

The J gene is TRBJ1-2, the V gene TRBV4-2, with 9 bases identical to TRBD1. The CDR3 has 16 residues. J was trimmed by 6 bases and V by 5 bases; bases with no gene match: 13. CDR1 LGHNA and CDR2 YNFKEQ come from the germline V gene. The CDR3 region has the DNA TGTGCCAGCAGCTTGCTGTACAGGGGGCTCGGGGATGGCTACACCTTC. Its protein product is CASSLLYRGLGDGYTF.

This chain joins TRBV19 and TRBJ2-5, with a tentative D call TRBD2 (6 bases). Germline CDR1 and CDR2: LNHDA and SQIVND (reference sequence). There are 15 residues in the CDR3. V lost 3 bases and J 4 bases, leaving 15 bases between the germline ends. The DNA of the CDR3 is TGTGCCAGTAGTATCACCGGGAGTAAAGGAGAGACCCAGTACTTC. It codes for CASSITGSKGETQYF.

This clone was counted a single time. V gene TRBV11-2 combines with J gene TRBJ2-7; D may be TRBD1 (6 bases). The CDR3 is 13 amino acids. Looked up from germline, CDR1 is SGHAT and CDR2 is FQNNGV. The V and J ends lost 3 bases and 6 bases respectively, with 12 bases between them. Here the CDR3 DNA reads TGTGCCAGCAGCTTCTGGGGGCCGGTCGAGCAGTACTTC. Translated: CASSFWGPVEQYF.

The V gene is TRBV6-1, the J gene TRBJ1-4, with D tentatively TRBD1 (6 bases). Germline V gene lookup returns CDR1 MNHNS and CDR2 SASEGT. Trimming stripped 7 bases from V and 8 bases from J, with 17 bases between. The CDR3 has 14 residues. For the CDR3, the DNA is TGTGCCAGCATCGGGGCGGGGGCCAGGGAAAAACTGTTTTTT. Protein product: CASIGAGAREKLFF.

This chain joins TRBV12-5 and TRBJ2-7; D not certain. The CDR3 loop spans 12 amino acids. Germline V gives CDR1 LGHNT, CDR2 FRNRAP. V gave up 5 bases and J gave up 4 bases, with 9 bases separating them. CDR3 amino acids: CASGPSVYEQYF. In nucleotides, the CDR3 is TGTGCTAGTGGTCCTTCAGTATACGAGCAGTACTTC.